This T cell receptor beta chain was observed in a study of T cell responses to AZD1222 COVID-19 vaccine. TCRdb's table, derived via immunoSEQ multiplex PCR, lists solely in-frame clones and lacks some. This sample has about 100,000 clones; just under 90% occur once, and the top ten carry 3% to 3.5%. V was cut by 1 base and J by 0 bases, with 12 bases left in between. The germline CDR1 and CDR2 sequences are KGHSH and LQKENI. The CDR3 sequence is 16 residues long. In the case of this clone: Its specificity is not known.

Study-level findings and limits: Unmutated variant regions are reportedly the target of nearly half of TCRs that are spike-specific. Recipients of two AZD1222 doses showed rising Spike-specific TCR breadth and depth.

This sequence was found in an adult in good health. Material: peripheral blood, obtained on day 0 of AZD1222 vaccination. V gene TRBV18 combines with J gene TRBJ2-5; D remains unclear. The CDR3 nucleotides read TGTGCCAGCTCACCACTTGGCTTCGAGTACCAAGAGACCCAGTACTTC. This codes for CASSPLGFEYQETQYF.